Sequencing of this T cell receptor beta chain was carried out in a study of T cells in Graves' hyperthyroidism and ophthalmopathy. Study-level points and caveats: Through a model of 13 V-J features, ophthalmopathy was separated from stable hyperthyroidism. Most clonotypes expanded in thyroid above 0.001 were likewise present in blood.

Worth noting for this clonotype: Antigen unknown.

Exclusion of a patient resulted from uncontrolled infection, other autoimmune disease, pregnancy or lactation. Diagnosis rested on symptoms, serum thyroxine and TRAb, thyroid ultrasound, and orbital computed tomography. CDR3 length equals 15 residues. With 2 bases removed from V and 3 bases from J, the gap between germline ends came to 12 bases. Germline V gene data show CDR1 as SGHRS and CDR2 as YFSETQ. RNA transcripts provided the source from which TCR beta CDR3 regions were amplified. First-round RT-PCR with HTBI primers amplified the TCR CDR3 region. TCRdb re-analysed the multiplex PCR reads in MiXCR, keeping a single row per CDR3 protein. The sample has a few hundred thousand distinct CDR3 sequences, over 15% seen once.

This sequence joins TRBV5-1 and TRBJ1-3; the D gene is possibly TRBD1 (6 bases). Sample: blood. This TCR was sampled from a woman in her fifties or sixties with Graves' ophthalmopathy. CDR3 residues: CASSFRGAYGNTIYF. The CDR3 DNA follows: TGCGCCAGCAGCTTTAGGGGGGCGTATGGAAACACCATATATTTT.